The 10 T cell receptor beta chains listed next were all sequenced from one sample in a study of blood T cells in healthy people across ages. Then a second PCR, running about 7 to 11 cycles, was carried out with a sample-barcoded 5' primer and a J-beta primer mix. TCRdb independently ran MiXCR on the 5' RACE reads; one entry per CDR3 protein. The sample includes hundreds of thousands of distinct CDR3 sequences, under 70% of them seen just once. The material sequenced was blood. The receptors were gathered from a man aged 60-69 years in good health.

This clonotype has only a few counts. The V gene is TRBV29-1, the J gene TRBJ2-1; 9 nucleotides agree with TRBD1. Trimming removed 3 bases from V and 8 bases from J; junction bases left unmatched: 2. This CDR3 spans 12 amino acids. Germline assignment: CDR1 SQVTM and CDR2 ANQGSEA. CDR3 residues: CSVEGQGYEQFF. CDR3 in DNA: TGCAGCGTTGAGGGACAGGGCTATGAGCAGTTCTTC.

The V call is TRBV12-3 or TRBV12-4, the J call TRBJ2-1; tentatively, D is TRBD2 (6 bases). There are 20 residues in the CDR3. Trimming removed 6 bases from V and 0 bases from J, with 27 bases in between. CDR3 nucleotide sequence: TGTGCCAGCAGCCCTGGACCGACGGGACTTCACTCGAGCTCCTACAATGAGCAGTTCTTC. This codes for CASSPGPTGLHSSSYNEQFF.

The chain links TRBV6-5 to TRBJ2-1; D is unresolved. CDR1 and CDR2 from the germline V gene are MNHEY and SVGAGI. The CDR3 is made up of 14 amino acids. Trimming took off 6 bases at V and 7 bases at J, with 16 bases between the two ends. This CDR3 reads CASSPWWGSNEQFF. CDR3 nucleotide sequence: TGTGCCAGCAGCCCATGGTGGGGTAGTAATGAGCAGTTCTTC.

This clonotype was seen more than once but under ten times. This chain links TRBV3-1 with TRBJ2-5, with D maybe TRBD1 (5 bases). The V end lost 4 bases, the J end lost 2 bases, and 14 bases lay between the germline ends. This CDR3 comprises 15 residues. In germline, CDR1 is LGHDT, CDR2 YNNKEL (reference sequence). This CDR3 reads CASSPQGGGQETQYF. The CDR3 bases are TGTGCCAGCAGCCCCCAGGGTGGCGGTCAAGAGACCCAGTACTTC.

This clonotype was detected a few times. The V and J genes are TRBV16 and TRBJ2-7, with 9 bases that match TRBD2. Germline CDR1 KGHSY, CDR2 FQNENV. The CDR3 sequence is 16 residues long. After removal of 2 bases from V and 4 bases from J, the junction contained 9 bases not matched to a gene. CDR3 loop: CASSQVNSGGPYEQYF. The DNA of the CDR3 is TGTGCCAGCAGCCAAGTGAATAGCGGGGGTCCATACGAGCAGTACTTC. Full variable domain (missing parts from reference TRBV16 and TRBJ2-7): GEEVAQTPKHLVRGEGQKAKLYCAPIKGHSYVFWYQQVLKNEFKFLISFQNENVFDETGMPKERFSAKCLPNSPCSLEIQATKLEDSAVYFCASSQVNSGGPYEQYFGPGTRLTVT.

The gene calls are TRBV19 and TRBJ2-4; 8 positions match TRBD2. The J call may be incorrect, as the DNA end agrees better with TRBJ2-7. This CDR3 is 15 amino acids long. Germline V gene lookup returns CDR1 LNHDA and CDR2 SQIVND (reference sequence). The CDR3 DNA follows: TGTGCCAGTAGTACCACCGGGGGGGGCTACGGCGAGCAGTACTTC. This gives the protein CASSTTGGGYGEQYF.

CDR3 amino acids: CSATRQGRYEQYF. CDR3 bases: TGCAGTGCTACCCGACAGGGGCGGTACGAGCAGTACTTC. This rearrangement joins TRBV20-1 to TRBJ2-1; 8 bases align to TRBD1. The assigned J gene may be wrong: the sequence end matches TRBJ2-7 better. The CDR3 consists of 13 residues. Germline CDR1 and CDR2: DFQATT and SNEGSKA (reference sequence).

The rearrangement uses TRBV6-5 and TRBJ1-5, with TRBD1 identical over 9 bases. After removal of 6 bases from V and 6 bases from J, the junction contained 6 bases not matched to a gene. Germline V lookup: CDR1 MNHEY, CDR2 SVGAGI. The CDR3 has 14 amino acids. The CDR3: CASRETGGGQPQHF. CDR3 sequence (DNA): TGTGCCAGCAGGGAAACAGGGGGCGGTCAGCCCCAGCATTTT.

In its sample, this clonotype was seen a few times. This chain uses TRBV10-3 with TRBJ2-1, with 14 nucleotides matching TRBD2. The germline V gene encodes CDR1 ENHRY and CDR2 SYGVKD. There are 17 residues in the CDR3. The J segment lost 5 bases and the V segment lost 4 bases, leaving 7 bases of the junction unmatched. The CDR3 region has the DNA TGTGCCATCAGTGGACTAGCGGGGGGGGCCCAACACAATGAGCAGTTCTTC. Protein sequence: CAISGLAGGAQHNEQFF.

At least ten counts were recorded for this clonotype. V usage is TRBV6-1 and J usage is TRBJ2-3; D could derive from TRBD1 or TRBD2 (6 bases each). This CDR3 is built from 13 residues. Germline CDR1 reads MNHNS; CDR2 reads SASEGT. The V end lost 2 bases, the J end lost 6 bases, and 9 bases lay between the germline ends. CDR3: CASSEQGRDTQYF. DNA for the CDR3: TGTGCCAGCAGTGAACAGGGGAGGGATACGCAGTATTTT.